These T cell receptor beta chains were read from a single sample in a study of blood T cell repertoires in COVID-19. Sequenced by immunoSEQ multiplex PCR; TCRdb stores in-frame clones only, minus some. This table has some 230,000 clones, just under 85% appearing once. Source material: PBMCs or T cells enriched from blood (not recorded which). The receptors stem from a woman in her 40s with acute COVID-19. The CDR3 runs from the conserved cysteine through the conserved F or W. D genes are given only for firm matches. Size values are once, few and many counts, or a class for expanded clones, and some rows have none.

clone_size j_call d_call v_call cdr3_nt cdr3_aa
NA TRBJ2-1 NA TRBV5-5 TGTGCCAGCAGCGAGGGTTACAATGAGCAGTTCTTC CASSEGYNEQFF
NA TRBJ2-7 NA TRBV7-8 TGTGCCAGCAGCCCTAGTACGTCCTCCTACGAGCAGTACTTC CASSPSTSSYEQYF
once TRBJ1-2 NA TRBV12-3/TRBV12-4 TGTGCCAGCAGTTTAAGCAGGGCCTATGGCTACACCTTC CASSLSRAYGYTF
NA TRBJ2-3 TRBD1 TRBV7-2 TGTGCCAGCAGACGCGTCCGGACAGGAGCAGATACGCAGTATTTT CASRRVRTGADTQYF
NA TRBJ2-2 TRBD2 TRBV24-1 TGTGCCACCAGCCCGACTAGCGTAACTGCCGGGGAGCTGTTTTTT CATSPTSVTAGELFF
NA TRBJ1-6 NA TRBV2 TGTGCCAGCAGTCTCGGGACCTCCAGGGGTAATTCACCCCTCCACTTT CASSLGTSRGNSPLHF
NA TRBJ2-5 NA TRBV20-1 TGCAGTGCTGTACAGGGAATCCCCCAGTACTTC CSAVQGIPQYF
NA TRBJ1-2 NA TRBV2 TGTGCCAGCAGTGATCTAGGGGGGGACTATGGCTACACCTTC CASSDLGGDYGYTF
few TRBJ2-7 NA TRBV11-2 TGTGCCAGCAGCCCCGGGGGGCGCATTAGCTTCTCCTACGAGCAGTACTTC CASSPGGRISFSYEQYF
NA TRBJ2-4 TRBD1 TRBV2 TGTGCCAGAGGGGACAGGGTCAAAAACATTCAGTACTTC CARGDRVKNIQYF
NA TRBJ2-7 NA TRBV6-5 TGTGCCAGCAGTTACTCGGGCCTCAACTACGAGCAGTACTTC CASSYSGLNYEQYF
NA TRBJ2-7 TRBD2 TRBV27 TGTGCCAGCAGTTTTTCGGACTGGAGCGGGAACGAGCAGTACTTC CASSFSDWSGNEQYF
NA TRBJ1-1 NA TRBV5-1 TGCGCCAGCAGCCGACAGGAACTAATGAACACTGAAGCTTTCTTT CASSRQELMNTEAFF
NA TRBJ2-3 NA TRBV6-5 TGTGCCAGCAGTTCGACAGGCTTGACAGATACGCAGTATTTT CASSSTGLTDTQYF
NA TRBJ2-3 NA TRBV19 TGTGCCAGTAGCATTATCAGGGGAACAGATACGCAGTATTTT CASSIIRGTDTQYF
NA TRBJ2-5 NA TRBV6-1 TGTGCCAGCAGTGAAGCGGAGGGGGCGGGGGAGACCCAGTACTTC CASSEAEGAGETQYF